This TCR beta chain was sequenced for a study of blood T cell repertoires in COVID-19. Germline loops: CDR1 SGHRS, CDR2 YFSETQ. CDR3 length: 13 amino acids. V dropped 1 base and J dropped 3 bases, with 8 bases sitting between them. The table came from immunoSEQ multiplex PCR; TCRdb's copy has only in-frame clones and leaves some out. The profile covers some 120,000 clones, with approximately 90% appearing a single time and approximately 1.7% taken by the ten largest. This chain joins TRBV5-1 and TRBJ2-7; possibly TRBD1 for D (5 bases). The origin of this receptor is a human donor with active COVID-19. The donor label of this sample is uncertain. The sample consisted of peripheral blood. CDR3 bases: TGCGCCAGCAGCTTGCCAGGGAACTACGAGCAGTACTTC. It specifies CASSLPGNYEQYF.